This T cell receptor beta chain was captured by sequencing in a study of blood T cell repertoires in COVID-19. In the study overall: Sample material is recorded as cDNA or gDNA derived from T cells, B-cell-depleted T cells, or PBMCs.

Data came from immunoSEQ multiplex PCR; TCRdb stores just in-frame clones and leaves some out. The sample includes fewer than 130,000 clones, 75% to 90% seen only once; the top ten take 32%. The germline gives CDR1 SGHVS, CDR2 FQNEAQ. There are 14 residues in the CDR3. The ends lost 2 bases at V and 9 bases at J; junction bases unmatched: 3. Material: peripheral blood. This chain links TRBV7-8 with TRBJ2-1; TRBD1 matches 11 bases. This TCR was recovered from a woman older than 75 with acute or convalescent COVID-19. The CDR3: CASSLRTGGSEQFF. The CDR3 nucleotides are TGTGCCAGCAGCTTAAGGACAGGGGGCAGTGAGCAGTTCTTC.